One and the same sample provided the 17 T cell receptor beta chains below, sequenced in a study of blood T cell repertoires in COVID-19. Assay: immunoSEQ multiplex PCR; the TCRdb copy retains only in-frame clones and omits some. The data show about 200,000 clones, around 88% seen once. The sequenced sample was peripheral blood. The receptors derive from a woman aged 50 to 60 with acute or convalescent COVID-19.

The chain joins TRBV5-1 to TRBJ2-7, with D perhaps matching TRBD1 (5 bases). The CDR3 totals 12 residues. The V gene's germline CDR1 is SGHRS and CDR2 YFSETQ. Trimming removed 0 bases from V and 12 bases from J, with 13 bases in between. The CDR3 loop reads CASSLDTGRSYF. In nucleotides, the CDR3 is TGCGCCAGCAGCTTGGATACAGGCCGCTCGTACTTC.

The rearrangement uses TRBV7-2 and TRBJ2-1; the match to TRBD2 covers 14 bases. The CDR3 is 16 amino acids. V lost 3 bases to trimming and J lost 7 bases; unmatched junction nucleotides: 5. Germline V gene data show CDR1 as SGHTA and CDR2 as FQGNSA. The CDR3 loop reads CASSFTGTSGGNEQFF. The CDR3 region has the DNA TGTGCCAGCAGCTTCACCGGGACTAGCGGGGGAAATGAGCAGTTCTTC.

This clone was seen once. The chain combines TRBV6-6 with TRBJ2-7; 8 nucleotides match TRBD1. The ends lost 6 bases at V and 2 bases at J; junction bases unmatched: 6. The germline CDR1 and CDR2 sequences are MNHNY and SVGAGI (reference sequence). The CDR3 runs 14 residues. DNA of the CDR3: TGTGCCAGCAGCCCTTGGACAGGGACCTACGAGCAGTACTTC. As protein: CASSPWTGTYEQYF.

V usage is TRBV18 and J usage is TRBJ2-7, with D perhaps matching TRBD1 (5 bases). V shed 6 bases and J shed 0 bases, with 12 bases lying between them. Germline V CDR1 and CDR2: KGHSH, LQKENI. CDR3 length: 14 amino acids. This CDR3 is CASSQKGLSYEQYF. The CDR3 DNA is TGTGCCAGCTCCCAGAAGGGGCTCTCCTACGAGCAGTACTTC.

This clone appeared a single time. The gene calls are TRBV3-1 (or the pseudogene TRBV3-2) and TRBJ2-3; 8 nucleotides align to TRBD2. The CDR3 is made up of 14 amino acids. After removal of 2 bases from V and 4 bases from J, the junction contained 2 bases not matched to a gene. Germline V CDR1 and CDR2: LGHDT, YNNKEL (reference sequence). Written as DNA, the CDR3 is TGTGCCAGCAGCCAAACTAGCGGTGCAGATACGCAGTATTTT. It codes for CASSQTSGADTQYF.

This clone appeared a single time. The CDR3 sequence: CASSFIGETRKGEQYF. For the CDR3, the DNA is TGTGCCAGCAGCTTTATCGGGGAGACCCGGAAAGGGGAGCAGTACTTC. The chain is built from TRBV7-8 and TRBJ2-7; tentatively, D is TRBD2 (5 bases). The V gene lost 3 bases and the J gene lost 7 bases, with 22 bases spanning the gap. Germline V CDR1 and CDR2: SGHVS, FQNEAQ. The CDR3 has 16 residues.

V and J are TRBV2 and TRBJ2-2, with 7 bases lining up with TRBD1. The CDR3 has 15 amino acids. Germline-derived CDR1 and CDR2 are SNHLY and FYNNEI. Trimming cost V 6 bases and J 2 bases; bases outside gene matches: 6. CDR3 amino acids: CASRTGILNTGELFF. CDR3 in DNA: TGTGCCAGCAGGACAGGGATCTTAAACACCGGGGAGCTGTTTTTT.

The chain uses TRBV29-1 and TRBJ1-2; 7 bases are a match to TRBD1. CDR3 length: 15 residues. The germline V gene has CDR1 SQVTM and CDR2 ANQGSEA. With 7 bases clipped from V and 1 base from J, the junction kept 12 bases outside the gene matches. The DNA of the CDR3 is TGCAGCGCGGGGCGGGACAGCGCACTTAACTATGGCTACACCTTC. Translation: CSAGRDSALNYGYTF.

The V call is TRBV27, the J call TRBJ2-7; D possibly corresponds to TRBD2 (6 bases). The CDR3 has 15 residues. Trimming took 5 bases from V and 1 from J, leaving 15 bases between them. Germline V CDR1 and CDR2: MNHEY, SMNVEV (reference sequence). CDR3 in DNA: TGTGCCAGCAGTCTAAACGTTGGGGGGTCCTACGAGCAGTACTTC. It specifies CASSLNVGGSYEQYF.

The rearrangement uses TRBV5-8 and TRBJ2-7; no clear D. The CDR3 sequence is 13 residues long. Trimming took 4 bases from V and 5 from J, leaving 13 bases between them. CDR1 and CDR2 (germline): SGHTS, YDEGEE. The CDR3 DNA reads as TGTGCCAGCAGCCCGTTGATAGCAGACGAGCAGTACTTC. Translated, it gives CASSPLIADEQYF.

The gene calls are TRBV3-1 (or the pseudogene TRBV3-2) and TRBJ2-3; 8 bases line up with TRBD2. CDR1 LGHDT and CDR2 YNNKEL come from the germline V gene (reference sequence). The CDR3 totals 16 residues. The trim removed 4 bases at V and 0 bases at J, leaving 6 bases unmatched. The CDR3 here is CASSPRLAPSTDTQYF. As DNA, the CDR3 is TGTGCCAGCAGCCCTCGACTAGCGCCTAGCACAGATACGCAGTATTTT.

The chain links TRBV5-6 to TRBJ1-1; 8 bases match TRBD1. This CDR3 has 13 residues. The junction had 4 bases not matched to a gene; V was cut back by 4 bases and J by 5 bases. Germline V gene sequence: CDR1 SGHDT, CDR2 YYEEEE. CDR3 coding DNA: TGTGCCAGCAGCCTGACAGGGGCTACTGAAGCTTTCTTT. This codes for CASSLTGATEAFF.

Details on this clone: At one boundary the junction diverges from the germline segment, which might be a read error. The chain uses TRBV7-7 and TRBJ2-3, with D hard to call. The CDR3 runs to 13 residues. CDR1 and CDR2 (germline): SSHAT, FNYEAQ (reference sequence). Here the CDR3 reads CASSFHHGDTQYF. The CDR3 DNA is TGTGCTAGCAGCTTCCACCACGGGGATACGCAGTATTTT. The whole variable domain, filled in from reference TRBV7-7 and TRBJ2-3, reads GAGVSQSPRYKVTKRGQDVTLRCDPISSHATLYWYQQALGQGPEFLTYFNYEAQPDKSGLPSDRFSAERPEGSISTLTIQRTEQRDSAMYRCASSFHHGDTQYFGPGTRLTVL.

V usage is TRBV12-3 or TRBV12-4 and J usage is TRBJ2-3, with D hard to call. CDR3 length: 12 residues. Trimming stripped 4 bases from V and 3 bases from J, with 5 bases between. CDR3 in amino acids: CASSSRTDTQYF. The CDR3 nucleotides read TGTGCCAGCAGTTCCCGGACAGATACGCAGTATTTT.

The chain employs TRBV28 and TRBJ1-6; weak D call: TRBD1 (5 bases). The CDR3 totals 19 residues. Looked up from germline, CDR1 is MDHEN and CDR2 is SYDVKM. Trimming took off 7 bases at V and 0 bases at J, with 22 bases between the two ends. CDR3 region: CASTKAPQKGLSYNSPLHF. The CDR3 DNA sequence: TGTGCCAGCACCAAGGCCCCCCAAAAGGGGCTCTCCTATAATTCACCCCTCCACTTT.

The DNA for the CDR3 is TGTGCCAGCAGCTCGGGCGGAGGCGAGGAGACCCAGTACTTC. This encodes CASSSGGGEETQYF. The chain links TRBV11-3 to TRBJ2-5; possibly TRBD2 for D (5 bases). Per germline, CDR1 SGHNT and CDR2 YENEEA. Trimming left V 4 bases short and J 5 bases short, with 14 bases between. The CDR3 sequence is 14 residues long.

This clone appeared a single time. The rearrangement uses TRBV5-4 and TRBJ1-1, with D perhaps TRBD1 (6 bases). Germline-derived CDR1 and CDR2 are SGHNT and YYREEE (reference sequence). This CDR3 spans 17 amino acids. Trimming removed 1 base at V and 7 bases at J, with 23 bases between. CDR3 amino acids: CASSLTGQPGRGGEAFF. Written as DNA, the CDR3 is TGTGCCAGCAGCTTGACTGGACAGCCTGGCCGGGGGGGTGAAGCTTTCTTT.